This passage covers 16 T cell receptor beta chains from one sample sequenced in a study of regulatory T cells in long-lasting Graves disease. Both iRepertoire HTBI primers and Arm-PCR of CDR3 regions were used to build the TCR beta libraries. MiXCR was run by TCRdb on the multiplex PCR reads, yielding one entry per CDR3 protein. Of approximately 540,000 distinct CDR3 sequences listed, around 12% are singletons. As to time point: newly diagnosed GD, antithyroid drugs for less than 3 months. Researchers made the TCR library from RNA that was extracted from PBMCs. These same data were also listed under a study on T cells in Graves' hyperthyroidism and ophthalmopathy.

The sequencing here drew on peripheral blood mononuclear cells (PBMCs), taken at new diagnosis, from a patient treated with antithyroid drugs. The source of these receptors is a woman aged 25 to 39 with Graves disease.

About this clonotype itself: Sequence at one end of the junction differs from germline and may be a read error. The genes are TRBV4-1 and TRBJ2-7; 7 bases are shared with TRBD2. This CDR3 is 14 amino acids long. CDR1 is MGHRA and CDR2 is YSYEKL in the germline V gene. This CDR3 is CASSPSGFNYEQYF. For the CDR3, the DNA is TGTGCCAGCAGCCCTAGCGGTTTTAACTACGAGCAGTACTTC.

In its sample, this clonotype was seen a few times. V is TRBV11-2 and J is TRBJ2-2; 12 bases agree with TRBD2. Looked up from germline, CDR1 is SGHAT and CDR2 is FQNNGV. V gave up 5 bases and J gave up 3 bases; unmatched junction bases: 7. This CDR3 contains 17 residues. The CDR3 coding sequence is TGTGCCAGCAGCACGCGGGCTAGCGGGAGGGACACCGGGGAGCTGTTTTTT. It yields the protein CASSTRASGRDTGELFF.

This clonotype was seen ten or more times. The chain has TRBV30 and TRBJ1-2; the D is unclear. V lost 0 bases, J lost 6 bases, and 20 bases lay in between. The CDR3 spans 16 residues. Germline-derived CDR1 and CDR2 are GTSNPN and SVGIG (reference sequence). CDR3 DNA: TGTGCCTGGAGTGTAATTCAAGGGCTTCGGATGGATGGCTACACCTTC. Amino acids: CAWSVIQGLRMDGYTF. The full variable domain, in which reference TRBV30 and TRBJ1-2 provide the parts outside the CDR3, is SQTIHQWPATLVQPVGSPLSLECTVEGTSNPNLYWYRQAAGRGLQLLFYSVGIGQISSEVPQNLSASRPQDRQFILSSKKLLLSDSGFYLCAWSVIQGLRMDGYTFGSGTRLTVV.

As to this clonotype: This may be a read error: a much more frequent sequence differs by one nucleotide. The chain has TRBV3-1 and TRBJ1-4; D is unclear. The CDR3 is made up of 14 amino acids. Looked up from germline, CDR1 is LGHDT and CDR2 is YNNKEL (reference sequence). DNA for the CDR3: TGTGTCAGCAGCCAAAGGCTACAGAATGAAAAACTGTTTTTT. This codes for CVSSQRLQNEKLFF.

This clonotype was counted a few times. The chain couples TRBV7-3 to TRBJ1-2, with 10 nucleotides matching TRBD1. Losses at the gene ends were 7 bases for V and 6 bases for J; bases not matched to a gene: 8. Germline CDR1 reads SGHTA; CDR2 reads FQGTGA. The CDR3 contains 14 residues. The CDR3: CASIEAGTGDGYTF. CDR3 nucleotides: TGTGCCAGCATCGAAGCCGGGACAGGGGATGGCTACACCTTC.

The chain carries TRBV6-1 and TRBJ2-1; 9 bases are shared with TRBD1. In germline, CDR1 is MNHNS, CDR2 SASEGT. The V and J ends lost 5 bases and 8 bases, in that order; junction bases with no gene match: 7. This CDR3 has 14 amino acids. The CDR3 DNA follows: TGTGCCAGCAGTCGGGACAGGGCCCTAGATGAGCAGTTCTTC. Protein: CASSRDRALDEQFF.

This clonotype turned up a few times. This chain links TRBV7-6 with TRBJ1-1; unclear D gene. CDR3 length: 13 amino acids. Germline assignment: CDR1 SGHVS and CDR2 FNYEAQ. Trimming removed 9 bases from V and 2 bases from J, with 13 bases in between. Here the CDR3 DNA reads TGTGCCAGGCCCCGCCCACTCAACACTGAAGCTTTCTTT. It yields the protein CARPRPLNTEAFF.

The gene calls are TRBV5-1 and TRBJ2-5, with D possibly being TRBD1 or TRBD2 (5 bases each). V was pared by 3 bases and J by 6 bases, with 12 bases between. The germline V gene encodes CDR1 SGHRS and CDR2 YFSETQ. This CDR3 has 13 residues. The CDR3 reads CASSSRERKTQYF. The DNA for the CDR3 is TGCGCCAGCAGCTCCAGGGAGAGGAAGACCCAGTACTTC. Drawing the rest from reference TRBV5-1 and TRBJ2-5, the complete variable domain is KAGVTQTPRYLIKTRGQQVTLSCSPISGHRSVSWYQQTPGQGLQFLFEYFSETQRNKGNFPGRFSGRQFSNSRSEMNVSTLELGDSALYLCASSSRERKTQYFGPGTRLLVL.

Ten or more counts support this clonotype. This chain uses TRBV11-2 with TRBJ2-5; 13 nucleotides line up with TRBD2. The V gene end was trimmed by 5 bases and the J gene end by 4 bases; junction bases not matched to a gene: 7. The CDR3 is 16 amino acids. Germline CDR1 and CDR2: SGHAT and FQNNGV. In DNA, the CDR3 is TGTGCCAGCAGCCCCGGGACTAGCGGGAATAGAGAGACCCAGTACTTC. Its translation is CASSPGTSGNRETQYF.

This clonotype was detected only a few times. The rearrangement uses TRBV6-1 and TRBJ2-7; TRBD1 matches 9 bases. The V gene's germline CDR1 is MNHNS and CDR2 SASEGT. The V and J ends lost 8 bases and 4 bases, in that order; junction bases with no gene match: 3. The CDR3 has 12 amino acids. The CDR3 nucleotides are TGTGCCAGCGGGACAGGGCCTTACGAGCAGTACTTC. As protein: CASGTGPYEQYF.

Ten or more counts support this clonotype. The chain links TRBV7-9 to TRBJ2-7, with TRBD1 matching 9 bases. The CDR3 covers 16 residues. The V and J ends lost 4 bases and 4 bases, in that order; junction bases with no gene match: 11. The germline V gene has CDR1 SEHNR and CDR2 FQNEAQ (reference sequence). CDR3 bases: TGTGCCAGCAGCTCAATGGGCTCCGGACAGGGGTACGAGCAGTACTTC. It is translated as CASSSMGSGQGYEQYF. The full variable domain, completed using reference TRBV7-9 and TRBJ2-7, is DTGVSQNPRHKITKRGQNVTFRCDPISEHNRLYWYRQTLGQGPEFLTYFQNEAQLEKSRLLSDRFSAERPKGSFSTLEIQRTEQGDSAMYLCASSSMGSGQGYEQYFGPGTRLTVT.

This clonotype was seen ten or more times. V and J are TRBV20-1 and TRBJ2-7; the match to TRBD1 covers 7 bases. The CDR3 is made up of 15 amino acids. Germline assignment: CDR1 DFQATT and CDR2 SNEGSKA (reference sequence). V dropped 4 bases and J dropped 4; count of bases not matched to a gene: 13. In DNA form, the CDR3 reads TGCAGTGCTATCAGAGACGGACAGGAAAGATACGAGCAGTACTTC. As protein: CSAIRDGQERYEQYF.

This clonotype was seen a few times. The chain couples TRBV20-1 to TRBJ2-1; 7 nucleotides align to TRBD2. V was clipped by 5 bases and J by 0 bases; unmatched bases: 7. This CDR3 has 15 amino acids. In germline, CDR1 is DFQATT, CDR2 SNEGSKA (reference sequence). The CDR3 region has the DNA TGCAGTGCTTCTAGCGGAGAGAACTCCTACAATGAGCAGTTCTTC. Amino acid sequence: CSASSGENSYNEQFF.

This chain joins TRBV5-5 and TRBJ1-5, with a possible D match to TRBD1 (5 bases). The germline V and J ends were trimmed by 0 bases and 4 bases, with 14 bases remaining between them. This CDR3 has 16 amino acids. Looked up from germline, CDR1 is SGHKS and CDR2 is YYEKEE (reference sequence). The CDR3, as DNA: TGTGCCAGCAGCTTGGGGAACCCCTGGGGGAATCAGCCCCAGCATTTT. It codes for CASSLGNPWGNQPQHF.

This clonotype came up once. The CDR3 bases are TGCAGTGCCCGGCCGGGACTGCTAAATGAAAAACTGTTTTTT. Translated: CSARPGLLNEKLFF. The gene calls are TRBV20-1 and TRBJ1-4; D is perhaps TRBD1 (5 bases). CDR3 length: 14 residues. V dropped 6 bases and J dropped 5 bases, with 16 bases sitting between them. The germline V gene encodes CDR1 DFQATT and CDR2 SNEGSKA (reference sequence).

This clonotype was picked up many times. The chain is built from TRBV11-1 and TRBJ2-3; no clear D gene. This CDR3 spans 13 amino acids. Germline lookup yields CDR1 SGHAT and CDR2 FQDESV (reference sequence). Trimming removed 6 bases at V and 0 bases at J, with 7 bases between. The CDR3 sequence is CASRRLSTDTQYF. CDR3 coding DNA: TGTGCCAGCAGGCGGTTGAGCACAGATACGCAGTATTTT.